A selection of T cell receptor beta chains follows, all from one sample in a study of breast tumors, draining lymph nodes, adjacent tissues. Each CDR3 protein gets one entry after TCRdb re-called the multiplex PCR reads with MiXCR. The sample records around 110,000 distinct CDR3 sequences, 30% being singletons. The sequenced sample consisted of axillary lymph node tissue. The receptors were gathered from a female donor with breast cancer. Some clones in this sample may be carry-over from other donors' samples. The CDR3 runs from the conserved cysteine through the conserved F or W. Each record gives: V gene, clone size, D gene, J gene, CDR3 DNA, CDR3 protein. A D gene is named only where the DNA matches it firmly. A row's size may be missing; if present it is once, few, many or a size class.

>TRBV6-5|many|NA|TRBJ1-5
TGTGCCAGCAGTTACTCGGGGACTCAGCCCCAGCATTTT
CASSYSGTQPQHF
>TRBV19|many|NA|TRBJ1-5
TGTGCCAGTACTACAGGGCCTACGCGGGGCAATCAGCCCCAGCATTTT
CASTTGPTRGNQPQHF
>TRBV20-1|many|TRBD2|TRBJ2-7
TGCAGCGGGGGGAGGTTCAACTCCTACGAGCAGTACTTC
CSGGRFNSYEQYF
>TRBV4-2|many|NA|TRBJ1-6
TGTGCCAGCAGCCAAGATCGGCAGGGGAATTCACCCCTCCACTTT
CASSQDRQGNSPLHF
>TRBV9|NA|NA|TRBJ2-5
TGTGCCAGTAGCTCTGGGGGTTACCGGTTCCAAGAGACCCAGTACTTC
CASSSGGYRFQETQYF
>TRBV5-4|NA|TRBD1|TRBJ1-2
TGTGCCAGCAGGCCAGGGGGCGAGGAGTATGGCTACACCTTC
CASRPGGEEYGYTF
>TRBV9|many|NA|TRBJ1-6
TGTGCCAGCAGCGTAAGGCCTAATTCACCCCTCCACTTT
CASSVRPNSPLHF
>TRBV7-3|many|NA|TRBJ1-4
TGTGCCAGCAGCCACAGGAAGGGGAATGAAAAACTGTTTTTT
CASSHRKGNEKLFF
>TRBV12-3/TRBV12-4|NA|TRBD2|TRBJ2-1
TGTGCCAGCAGTCACCCGGTGACTAGCGGCTACAATGAGCAGTTCTTC
CASSHPVTSGYNEQFF
>TRBV7-2|NA|TRBD2|TRBJ2-7
TGTGCCAGCAGCTTAAATCTCCGGGGGGGCTCCTACGAGCAGTACTTC
CASSLNLRGGSYEQYF
>TRBV5-1|NA|NA|TRBJ1-2
TGCGCCAGCAGCTTGTCCGGGCTCTATGGCTACACCTTC
CASSLSGLYGYTF
>TRBV10-3|many|NA|TRBJ1-5
TGTGCCATCATGGCAGCCGACAATCAGCCCCAGCATTTT
CAIMAADNQPQHF
>TRBV19|many|NA|TRBJ1-4
TGTGCCAGTAGTAGCGGTCGTAATGAAAAACTGTTTTTT
CASSSGRNEKLFF
>TRBV19|NA|TRBD2|TRBJ2-7
TGTGCCAGTAGTAGACGACTAGCGGGGGGGCCTTACGAGCAGTACTTC
CASSRRLAGGPYEQYF
>TRBV11-1|many|NA|TRBJ2-2
TGTGCCAGCAGCTCCCCGGGGGGCCCGAACACCGGGGAGCTGTTTTTT
CASSSPGGPNTGELFF
>TRBV15|many|NA|TRBJ2-3
TGTGCCACCAGCAGCACCCCGGGCAGTCCCACAGATACGCAGTATTTT
CATSSTPGSPTDTQYF
>TRBV2|many|TRBD1|TRBJ2-7
TGTGCCAGCAGTGAATGGGGGACAGGAACTGAGGGCGAGCAGTACTTC
CASSEWGTGTEGEQYF
>TRBV3-2|many|NA|TRBJ2-3
TGTGCCAGCAGCCAAGTATATCCAGCGGGGGAAGATACGCAGTATTTT
CASSQVYPAGEDTQYF
>TRBV11-2|once|TRBD2|TRBJ2-7
TGTGCCAGCAGCTTAGAATCTAGCGGGAGGGGTTACGAGCAGTACTTC
CASSLESSGRGYEQYF
>TRBV7-2|many|NA|TRBJ1-5
TGTGCCAGCAGCCTACAGGGAACAATTTCCAATCAGCCCCAGCATTTT
CASSLQGTISNQPQHF
>TRBV6-5|many|TRBD1|TRBJ2-7
TGTGCCAGCAGCCCCCAGAGGACAGGAACCTACGAGCAGTACTTC
CASSPQRTGTYEQYF
>TRBV9|few|TRBD1|TRBJ1-1
TGTGCCAGCAGCGTAAGCCCAACAGGGGACACTGAAGCTTTCTTT
CASSVSPTGDTEAFF
>TRBV12-3/TRBV12-4|NA|TRBD2|TRBJ2-1
TGTGCCGGCAGTTTCAGGGGGACTAGCGGGAGATGGAACAATGAGCAGTTCTTC
CAGSFRGTSGRWNNEQFF
>TRBV4-1|many|NA|TRBJ1-4
TGCGCCAGCAGCCAATGGGAAAAACTGTTTTTT
CASSQWEKLFF
>TRBV7-6|many|NA|TRBJ2-5
TGTGCCAGCAGCCGCCCAACTGGGGGAGAGACCCAGTACTTC
CASSRPTGGETQYF
>TRBV5-1|many|NA|TRBJ2-2
TGCGCCAGCAGCTTGAGTTTGAACACCGGGGAGCTGTTTTTT
CASSLSLNTGELFF
>TRBV29-1|many|NA|TRBJ2-1
TGCAGCGGGGTGTCTAGTCTATACTACAATGAGCAGTTCTTC
CSGVSSLYYNEQFF
>TRBV20-1|NA|NA|TRBJ1-2
TGCAGTGCTAGACCCCCGCTTGGGGGGACGGGTGGCTATGGCTACACCTTC
CSARPPLGGTGGYGYTF
>TRBV11-2|NA|NA|TRBJ2-1
TGTGCCAGCAGCCCCGTGGCGCCTGTCTACAATGAGCAGTTCTTC
CASSPVAPVYNEQFF
>TRBV28|many|TRBD2|TRBJ2-7
TGTGCCAGCAGCCCATCCGGAGCTAGCGGGATCACTGCGCAGTACTTC
CASSPSGASGITAQYF
>TRBV11-3|NA|NA|TRBJ2-3
TGTGCCAGCAGCCTAGATCTGGGAGCTACGCAGTATTTT
CASSLDLGATQYF
>TRBV7-9|many|NA|TRBJ2-7
TGTGCCAGCAGCCCCCCGACATCGAGCTACGAGCAGTACTTC
CASSPPTSSYEQYF
>TRBV4-2|NA|NA|TRBJ1-2
TGTGCCAGCAGCCAAGCGTGGGGAGGCAGTTTGGGCTACACCTTC
CASSQAWGGSLGYTF
>TRBV9|NA|NA|TRBJ1-2
TGTGCCAGCAGCGTAGGGCTAGCGGGGGCCTGGGGCTACACCTTC
CASSVGLAGAWGYTF
>TRBV15|NA|TRBD2|TRBJ2-2
TGTGCCACCAGCAGGGCCGCGACTACCCGGGGACTAGTCGGCGCCGGGGAGCTGTTTTTT
CATSRAATTRGLVGAGELFF
>TRBV20-1|NA|TRBD2|TRBJ2-1
TGCAGTGCTACAAGCGGGAGGGCAACTGAGCAGTTCTTC
CSATSGRATEQFF
>TRBV7-2|NA|NA|TRBJ2-5
TGTGCCAGCAGGTTAGGGGGAAATCAAGAGACCCAGTACTTC
CASRLGGNQETQYF
>TRBV7-2|NA|TRBD1|TRBJ1-1
TGTGCCAGCAGCTTAGGGCCTGGACAGGGGAAGGCTTTCTTT
CASSLGPGQGKAFF
>TRBV7-3|many|TRBD1|TRBJ2-1
TGTGCCAGCAGCGAGAGACAGGGGGTCTACAATGAGCAGTTCTTC
CASSERQGVYNEQFF
>TRBV6-2/TRBV6-3|few|NA|TRBJ2-1
TGTGCCAGCAGTCACTCGGACTACAATGAGCAGTTCTTC
CASSHSDYNEQFF
>TRBV4-1|many|NA|TRBJ2-3
TGCGCCAGCAGCCAAGTGTGGACTGTTAAATCAGATACGCAGTATTTT
CASSQVWTVKSDTQYF
>TRBV29-1|many|TRBD2|TRBJ2-5
TGCAGCGTTGACGCGGGGGATGTGGAGACCCAGTACTTC
CSVDAGDVETQYF
>TRBV7-9|many|TRBD2|TRBJ2-1
TGTGCCAGCAGCCCCACCCGGGCGGTTAGCGGGTTTTATGAGCAGTTCTTC
CASSPTRAVSGFYEQFF
>TRBV5-5|many|TRBD1|TRBJ2-6
TGTGCCAGCAGCTTGTCGGCGGGACAGGTGTCTGGGGCCAACGTCCTGACTTTC
CASSLSAGQVSGANVLTF